This T cell receptor beta chain was obtained from a study of T cell responses to AZD1222 COVID-19 vaccine. Overall study results and limits: The donor cohort was predominantly white British with a female majority, and clonal diversity may have been underestimated. Unmutated variant regions reportedly attract nearly half of all spike-specific TCRs.

Turning to this clone: Its antigen remains unidentified.

Profiled with immunoSEQ multiplex PCR; TCRdb holds only in-frame clones, not every one. Of about 120,000 clones in the sample, around 87% were seen once. The input for sequencing was peripheral blood, taken on day 0 of AZD1222 vaccination. The clonotype comes from an adult in good health.

Written as DNA, the CDR3 is TGTGCCAGCAGCTCCCTTGGCGGGGGGCTATACAATGAGCAGTTCTTC. It codes for CASSSLGGGLYNEQFF. V usage is TRBV7-3 and J usage is TRBJ2-1; 8 bases fit TRBD2. This CDR3 is built from 16 residues. After removal of 4 bases from V and 4 bases from J, the junction contained 9 bases not matched to a gene. Germline CDR1 SGHTA, CDR2 FQGTGA.